Listed here is a single TCR beta chain. This clone was detected only a few times. Its specific antigen is unknown. Base qualities were left out, and no much larger clone turns up one base away. The entry originates in a study of blood T cell repertoires in COVID-19 (dated by TCRdb to the early 2020s). A note on the overall study: Samples covering the acute and convalescent phases of COVID-19 were provided by collaborators in the United States, Italy and Spain. The prospective study material was composed of cDNA or gDNA derived from T cells, B-cell-depleted T cells, or PBMCs. Deeply sampled blood TCRbeta repertoires from subjects exposed to, actively infected with, or recovered from COVID-19 were included in the dataset. The repertoires were made available in a free public database intended to serve as a resource for research on the immune response to SARS-CoV-2. The samples were drawn from two sources: the first 160 participants of the ongoing ImmuneRACE study, and approximately 1,300 subjects contributed by 6 global collaborators. Sample metadata almost always included a de-identified subject ID, COVID-19 status, age in years and sex. Where available, HLA class I and class II types were obtained from metadata supplied by the sample provider rather than from assay-based typing. The study at large found these results: The amount of clinical and demographic metadata varied by source and participant and was provided uncurated.

TCRbeta CDR3 regions were amplified from genomic DNA by means of the immunoSEQ Assay, a bias-controlled multiplex PCR. The authors' analysis ran thus. Within the assay, amplification of reference gene primers was used to estimate how many nucleated cells each sample contained. To quantify the absolute abundance of each unique TCRbeta CDR3 rearrangement, sequence reads were collapsed and filtered. For each sample, productive Simpson clonality was calculated by taking the square root of Simpson's diversity index across productive rearrangements. The table was pulled from immuneACCESS by TCRdb, which kept in-frame rearrangements only. Such tables lose some clones; where checked, under half of the loss comes from unresolved V genes, and the rest has no known cause. That table is the source of V, J and clone size, and D and trimming were worked out from the DNA. The sample table shows some 50,000 clones, and approximately 80% are seen once. The top ten constitute around 14% of the sample.

Collaborating institutions collected whole blood in K2EDTA tubes following their own protocols. Collaborator samples were shipped for TCRbeta analysis as frozen whole blood, isolated PBMCs, or DNA extracted from either sample type. The origin of this receptor is a human donor in a cohort sampled during active COVID-19. The sample consisted of peripheral blood.

CDR3 region: CASSPRTSGTYEQYF. The DNA reads as follows: TGTGCCAGCAGCCCTAGGACTAGCGGGACCTACGAGCAGTACTTC. The rearrangement combines TRBV11-1 with TRBJ2-7, with 12 junctional bases fitting TRBD2. Taken from the germline V gene (reference sequence), the CDR1 and CDR2 loops are SGHAT and FQDESV. Here V drops 5 bases and J drops 2 bases, and the junction holds 4 bases not matched to any gene. CDR3 length: 15 amino acids, cysteine to phenylalanine. Left in the record is the CDR3 DNA by itself, 45 bases read in frame from the first base.